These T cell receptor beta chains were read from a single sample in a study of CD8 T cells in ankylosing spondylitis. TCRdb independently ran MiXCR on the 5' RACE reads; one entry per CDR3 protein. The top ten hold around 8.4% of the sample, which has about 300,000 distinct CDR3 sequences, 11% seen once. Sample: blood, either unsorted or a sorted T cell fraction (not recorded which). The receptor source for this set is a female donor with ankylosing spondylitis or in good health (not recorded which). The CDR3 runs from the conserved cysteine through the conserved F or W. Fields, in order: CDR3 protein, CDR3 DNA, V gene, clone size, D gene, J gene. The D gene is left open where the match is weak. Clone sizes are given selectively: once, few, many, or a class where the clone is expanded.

CASSPRGVVSPLHF	TGTGCCAGCAGCCCCCGGGGGGTGGTCTCACCCCTCCACTTT	TRBV13	-	-	TRBJ1-6
CASSQPDRNYGYTF	TGTGCCAGCAGCCAACCTGACAGGAACTATGGCTACACCTTC	TRBV3-1	many	-	TRBJ1-2
CSANEPGQGSQPQHF	TGCAGTGCTAATGAACCGGGACAGGGTTCTCAGCCCCAGCATTTT	TRBV20-1	many	TRBD1	TRBJ1-5
CASSVTSGTPFSTDTQYF	TGTGCCAGCAGCGTGACTAGCGGGACCCCTTTTAGCACAGATACGCAGTATTTT	TRBV7-3	few	TRBD2	TRBJ2-3
CASSFMGRRGHTQYF	TGTGCCAGCAGCTTCATGGGGAGGAGGGGGCATACGCAGTATTTT	TRBV7-2	few	-	TRBJ2-3
CSPATAGGEEYF	TGCAGTCCTGCGACGGCGGGGGGTGAAGAGTACTTC	TRBV20-1	many	TRBD2	TRBJ2-7
CATSRADSNYGYTF	TGTGCCACCAGCAGAGCTGACAGTAACTATGGCTACACCTTC	TRBV15	many	-	TRBJ1-2
CASSLAGRDGYTF	TGCGCCAGCAGCTTGGCGGGGCGAGACGGCTACACCTTC	TRBV5-1	-	-	TRBJ1-2
CASTIGSRGETQYF	TGTGCCAGCACCATCGGTTCCCGGGGGGAGACCCAGTACTTC	TRBV9	many	-	TRBJ2-5
CSVTRQGATMNTEAFF	TGCAGCGTTACCAGACAGGGGGCTACCATGAACACTGAAGCTTTCTTT	TRBV29-1	many	TRBD1	TRBJ1-1
CASSLAADRPADRYTF	TGTGCCAGCAGCTTAGCCGCGGACCGCCCGGCTGATCGCTACACCTTC	TRBV5-6	many	-	TRBJ1-2
CASSLDLISYNEQFF	TGCGCCAGCAGCTTGGACCTTATCTCCTACAATGAGCAGTTCTTC	TRBV5-1	many	-	TRBJ2-1
CSAMGLAGGETQYF	TGCAGTGCTATGGGACTAGCGGGAGGAGAGACCCAGTACTTC	TRBV20-1	many	TRBD2	TRBJ2-5
CASKFEGTDTQYF	TGTGCCAGCAAGTTCGAGGGCACAGATACGCAGTATTTT	TRBV12-3/TRBV12-4	many	-	TRBJ2-3
CCARDQVWLNRPYEQYF	TGCTGTGCTAGAGATCAGGTCTGGCTAAACCGGCCCTACGAGCAGTACTTC	TRBV20-1	-	-	TRBJ2-7
CASSLAGRGHGYTF	TGTGCCAGCAGCTTAGCGGGGAGGGGTCATGGCTACACCTTC	TRBV7-9	-	-	TRBJ1-2
CSCRAPSGSWGTGELFF	TGCAGCTGTAGGGCCCCTAGCGGGAGCTGGGGCACCGGGGAGCTGTTTTTT	TRBV29-1	few	TRBD2	TRBJ2-2
CASSLTLDQPQHF	TGTGCCAGCAGTTTGACCCTTGATCAGCCCCAGCATTTT	TRBV27	many	-	TRBJ1-5
CSARDDLNALNTQYF	TGCAGTGCTAGGGATGACCTCAACGCCCTAAATACGCAGTATTTT	TRBV20-1	-	-	TRBJ2-3
CAWSARGVNTEAFF	TGTGCCTGGAGTGCCAGGGGGGTGAACACTGAAGCTTTCTTT	TRBV30	-	TRBD1	TRBJ1-1
CASSEGPDRDSGANVLTF	TGCGCCAGCAGCGAGGGACCAGACAGAGACTCTGGGGCCAACGTCCTGACTTTC	TRBV5-1	-	-	TRBJ2-6
CASSWSGGDFNEQFF	TGTGCCAGCAGCTGGAGCGGGGGGGATTTTAATGAGCAGTTCTTC	TRBV7-6	few	TRBD2	TRBJ2-1
CASSYSSSYNEQFF	TGTGCCAGCAGTTACTCTAGCTCCTACAATGAGCAGTTCTTC	TRBV6-2/TRBV6-3	many	-	TRBJ2-1
CASSRGRIKETQYF	TGTGCCAGCAGCAGGGGACGGATAAAAGAGACCCAGTACTTC	TRBV5-6	many	-	TRBJ2-5
CASSRGLAGAGYNEQFF	TGCGCCAGCAGCCGGGGACTAGCGGGAGCTGGGTACAATGAGCAGTTCTTC	TRBV4-3	many	TRBD2	TRBJ2-1
CSAISGGDEQYF	TGCAGTGCAATTAGCGGGGGCGACGAGCAGTACTTC	TRBV20-1	many	TRBD2	TRBJ2-7
CASSFPPGQGSPPLHF	TGTGCCAGCAGCTTCCCTCCGGGACAGGGAAGTCCACCCCTCCACTTT	TRBV5-5	many	TRBD1	TRBJ1-6
CSARVGDIYNEQFF	TGCAGTGCTAGAGTCGGGGACATCTACAATGAGCAGTTCTTC	TRBV20-1	-	-	TRBJ2-1
CASSLGDRGAYNEQFF	TGTGCCAGCAGCTTGGGAGACAGGGGAGCCTACAATGAGCAGTTCTTC	TRBV5-6	few	TRBD1	TRBJ2-1
CASSLARRSGAGNTIYF	TGCGCCAGCAGCTTGGCCAGGAGGTCCGGGGCTGGAAACACCATATATTTT	TRBV5-1	many	-	TRBJ1-3
CASSFPRTGGVEQYF	TGTGCCAGCAGCTTCCCACGGACAGGGGGGGTAGAGCAGTACTTC	TRBV5-5	few	TRBD1	TRBJ2-7
CASTRPSSGANVLTF	TGTGCCAGCACACGCCCGAGCTCTGGGGCCAACGTCCTGACTTTC	TRBV28	-	-	TRBJ2-6
CASSFGTGTDTQYF	TGTGCCAGCAGTTTCGGGACAGGCACAGATACGCAGTATTTT	TRBV27	many	TRBD1	TRBJ2-3
CAISETRLLSGNTIYF	TGTGCCATCAGTGAGACACGGTTACTCTCTGGAAACACCATATATTTT	TRBV10-3	-	-	TRBJ1-3
CSAGGQGGTEAFF	TGCAGTGCCGGGGGACAGGGAGGGACTGAAGCTTTCTTT	TRBV20-1	-	TRBD1	TRBJ1-1
CASSYTGGTGAMPREQFF	TGTGCCAGCAGTTACACAGGTGGAACAGGGGCCATGCCCAGGGAGCAGTTCTTC	TRBV6-5	-	TRBD1	TRBJ2-1